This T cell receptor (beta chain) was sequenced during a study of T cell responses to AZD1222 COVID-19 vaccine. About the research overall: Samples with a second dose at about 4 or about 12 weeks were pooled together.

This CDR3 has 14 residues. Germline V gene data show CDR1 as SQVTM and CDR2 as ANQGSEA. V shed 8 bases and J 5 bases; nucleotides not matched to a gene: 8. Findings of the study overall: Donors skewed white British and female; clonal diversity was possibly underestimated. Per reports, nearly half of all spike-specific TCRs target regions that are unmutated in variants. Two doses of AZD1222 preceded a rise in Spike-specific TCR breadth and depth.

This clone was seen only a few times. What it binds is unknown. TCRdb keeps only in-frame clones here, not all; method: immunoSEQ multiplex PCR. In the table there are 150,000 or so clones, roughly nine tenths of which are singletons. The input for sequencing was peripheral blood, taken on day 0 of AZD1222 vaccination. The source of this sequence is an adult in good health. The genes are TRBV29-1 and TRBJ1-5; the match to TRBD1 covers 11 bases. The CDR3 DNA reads TGCAGCTCGCCATGGACAGGGGGCGATCAGCCCCAGCATTTT. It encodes CSSPWTGGDQPQHF.